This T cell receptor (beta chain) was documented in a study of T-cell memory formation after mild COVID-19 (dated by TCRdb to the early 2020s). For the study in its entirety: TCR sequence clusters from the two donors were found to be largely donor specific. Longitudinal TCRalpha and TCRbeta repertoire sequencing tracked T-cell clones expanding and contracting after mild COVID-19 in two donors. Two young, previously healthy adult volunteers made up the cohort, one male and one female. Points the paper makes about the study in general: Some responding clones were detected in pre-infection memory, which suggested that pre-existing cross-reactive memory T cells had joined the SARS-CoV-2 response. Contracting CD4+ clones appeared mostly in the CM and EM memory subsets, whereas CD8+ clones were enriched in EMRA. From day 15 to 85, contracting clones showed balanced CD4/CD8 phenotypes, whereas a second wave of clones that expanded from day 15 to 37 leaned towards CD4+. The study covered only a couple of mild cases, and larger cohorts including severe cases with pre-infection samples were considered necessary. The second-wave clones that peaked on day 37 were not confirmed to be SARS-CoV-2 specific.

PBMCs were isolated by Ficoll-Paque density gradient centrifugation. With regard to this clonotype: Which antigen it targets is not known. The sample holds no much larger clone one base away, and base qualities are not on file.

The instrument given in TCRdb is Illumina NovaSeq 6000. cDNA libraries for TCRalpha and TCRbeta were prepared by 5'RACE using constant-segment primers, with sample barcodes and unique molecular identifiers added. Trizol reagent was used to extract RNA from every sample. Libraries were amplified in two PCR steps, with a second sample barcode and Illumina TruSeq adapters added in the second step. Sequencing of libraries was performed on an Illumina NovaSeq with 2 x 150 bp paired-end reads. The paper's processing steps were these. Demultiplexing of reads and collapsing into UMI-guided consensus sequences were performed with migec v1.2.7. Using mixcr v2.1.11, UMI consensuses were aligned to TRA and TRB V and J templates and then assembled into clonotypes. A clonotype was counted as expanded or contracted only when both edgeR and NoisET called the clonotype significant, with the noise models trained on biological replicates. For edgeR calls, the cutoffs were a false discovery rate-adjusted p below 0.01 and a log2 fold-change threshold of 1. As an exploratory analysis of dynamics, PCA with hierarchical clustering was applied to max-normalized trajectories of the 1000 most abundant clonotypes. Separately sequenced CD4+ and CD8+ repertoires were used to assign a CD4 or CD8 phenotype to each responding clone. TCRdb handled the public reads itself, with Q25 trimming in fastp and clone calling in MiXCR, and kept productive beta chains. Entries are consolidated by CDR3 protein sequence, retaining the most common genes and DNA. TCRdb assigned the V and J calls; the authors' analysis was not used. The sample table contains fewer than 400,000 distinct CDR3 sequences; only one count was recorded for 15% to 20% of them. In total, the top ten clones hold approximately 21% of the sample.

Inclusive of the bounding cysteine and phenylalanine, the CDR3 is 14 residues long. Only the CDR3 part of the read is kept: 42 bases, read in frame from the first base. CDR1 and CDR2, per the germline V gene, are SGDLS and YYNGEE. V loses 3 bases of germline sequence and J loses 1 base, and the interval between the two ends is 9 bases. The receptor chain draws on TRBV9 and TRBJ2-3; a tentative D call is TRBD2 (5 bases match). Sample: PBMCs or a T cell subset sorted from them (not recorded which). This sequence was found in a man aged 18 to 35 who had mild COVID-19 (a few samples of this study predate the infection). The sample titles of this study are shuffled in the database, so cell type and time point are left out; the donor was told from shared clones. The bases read TGTGCCAGCAGCGAGACCGGGGGCACAGATACGCAGTATTTT. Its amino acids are CASSETGGTDTQYF.